These 29 T cell receptor beta chains were all obtained from the same sample, sequenced in a study of CXCR3-negative and CXCR3-positive naive CD8 T cells. Whole-study results and caveats: CXCR3-positive naive cells had TRB CDR3s that were more hydrophobic than CXCR3-negative naive cells had.

Antigens for these TCRs are unknown. 5' RACE with UMI labels generated the TRB cDNA libraries. Each CDR3 protein gets one entry in TCRdb, which reprocessed the 5' RACE reads and gives no DNA. The sample includes roughly 63,000 distinct CDR3 sequences. Sequenced input: naive CXCR3+ CD8+ T cells from blood. Subset indicated: CD45RO-CCR7+CD27+CD95- naive CD8+ T cells expressing CXCR3 (TNR3+). The receptor set was obtained from a human donor in good health. Some clones in this sample may be carry-over from other donors' samples.

The chain joins TRBV12-3 or TRBV12-4 to TRBJ2-7; TCRdb outputs TRBD1, but without DNA this stays unchecked. The CDR3 has 18 amino acids. This CDR3 is CASSSDGGIDRIPYEQYF.

J is TRBJ1-1 and V is TRBV3-1; TCRdb designates TRBD1, a call that cannot be tested without DNA. Germline CDR1 LGHDT, CDR2 YNNKEL (reference sequence). CDR3 length: 13 residues. CDR3 amino acids: CASSHTQGNEAFF.

This clonotype is medium-sized by frequency. V usage is TRBV4-2 and J usage is TRBJ1-1; without DNA, the TCRdb call of TRBD1 cannot be checked. This CDR3 is 18 amino acids long. Germline values: CDR1 LGHNA, CDR2 YNFKEQ. CDR3 sequence reads: CASSQDGSLTGMSTEAFF.

V gene TRBV7-8 combines with J gene TRBJ2-7; TCRdb picks TRBD1, but there is no DNA to check that call. Germline V gene data show CDR1 as SGHVS and CDR2 as FQNEAQ. The CDR3 covers 12 residues. The CDR3 protein is CASQVGGHEQYF. Full variable domain (remainder filled in from reference TRBV7-8 and TRBJ2-7): GAGVSQSPRYKVAKRGQDVALRCDPISGHVSLFWYQQALGQGPEFLTYFQNEAQLDKSGLPSDRFFAERPEGSVSTLKIQRTQQEDSAVYLCASQVGGHEQYFGPGTRLTVT.

V gene TRBV6-6 combines with J gene TRBJ2-5; TCRdb gives TRBD1 as the D gene, but with no DNA this cannot be confirmed. CDR3 length: 15 residues. Germline V lookup: CDR1 MNHNY, CDR2 SVGAGI (reference sequence). CDR3 sequence: CASSSTTGEVETQYF.

The V and J genes are TRBV29-1 and TRBJ2-2; TCRdb's D call, TRBD1, is unchecked because there is no DNA. Germline V CDR1 and CDR2: SQVTM, ANQGSEA. The CDR3 totals 12 residues. The CDR3 loop reads CSVLGGTGELFF.

V gene TRBV6-5 combines with J gene TRBJ2-3; TCRdb returns TRBD1, unconfirmable since there is no DNA. The length of the CDR3 is 15 residues. Per germline, CDR1 MNHEY and CDR2 SVGAGI. The CDR3 here is CASSLQVDSADTQYF.

V is TRBV24-1 and J is TRBJ1-1; TCRdb reports TRBD1, a call that lacks DNA to check it against. The CDR3 totals 14 residues. Germline-derived CDR1 and CDR2 are KGHDR and SFDVKD. CDR3: CATSDLLRQLEAFF.

The V call is TRBV12-3 or TRBV12-4, the J call TRBJ2-3. The length of the CDR3 is 11 residues. The CDR3 sequence: CASRYGDTQYF.

This chain links TRBV6-2 or TRBV6-3 with TRBJ2-3; without DNA, the TCRdb call of TRBD2 cannot be checked. The CDR3 consists of 16 residues. Germline lookup yields CDR1 MNHEY and CDR2 SVGEGT. CDR3 sequence reads: CASSQRLALPTDTQYF.

This sequence joins TRBV20-1 and TRBJ2-7; with no DNA, the TCRdb D assignment of TRBD2 cannot be verified. Looked up from germline, CDR1 is DFQATT and CDR2 is SNEGSKA (reference sequence). CDR3 size: 16 residues. CDR3 protein: CSARKAGTSGTYVQYF.

CDR3 region: CSASGGRDTGELFF. The chain joins TRBV20-1 to TRBJ2-2; TCRdb calls TRBD1, which cannot be checked without DNA. CDR3 length: 14 residues. Germline V gene lookup returns CDR1 DFQATT and CDR2 SNEGSKA (reference sequence).

The chain is built from TRBV20-1 and TRBJ1-6; the TRBD1 assignment by TCRdb is unverifiable without DNA. The CDR3 is made up of 14 amino acids. Per germline, CDR1 DFQATT and CDR2 SNEGSKA (reference sequence). The CDR3 sequence: CSAPGGSYNSPLHF.

This chain uses TRBV7-9 with TRBJ1-6; TCRdb calls TRBD1, which cannot be checked without DNA. Germline CDR1 reads SEHNR; CDR2 reads FQNEAQ (reference sequence). The CDR3 runs to 17 residues. The CDR3 protein is CASSPLGGYNANSPLHF.

The V and J genes are TRBV7-2 and TRBJ2-5. This CDR3 comprises 12 residues. Germline CDR1 is SGHTA and CDR2 is FQGNSA. The CDR3 here is CASSSSWETQYF.

CDR3: CASSTSGGEPRYEQYF. This chain links TRBV12-3 or TRBV12-4 with TRBJ2-7; TCRdb selects TRBD1, and the lack of DNA leaves this call unchecked. The CDR3 loop spans 16 amino acids.

V usage is TRBV7-3 and J usage is TRBJ1-1; TCRdb returns TRBD1, unconfirmable since there is no DNA. In germline, CDR1 is SGHTA, CDR2 FQGTGA. The CDR3 contains 13 residues. This CDR3 is CASRQAGDTEAFF. Full variable domain (outside the CDR3, taken from reference TRBV7-3 and TRBJ1-1): GAGVSQTPSNKVTEKGKYVELRCDPISGHTALYWYRQSLGQGPEFLIYFQGTGAADDSGLPNDRFFAVRPEGSVSTLKIQRTERGDSAVYLCASRQAGDTEAFFGQGTRLTVV.

The chain uses TRBV5-1 and TRBJ2-3; checking the TCRdb D call of TRBD1 is not possible without DNA. The CDR3 length is 17 residues. From germline, CDR1 is SGHRS and CDR2 YFSETQ. The CDR3 sequence is CASSLEPADRVTDTQYF.

The chain carries TRBV20-1 and TRBJ2-1; TCRdb returns TRBD2, unconfirmable since there is no DNA. CDR1 and CDR2 from the germline V gene are DFQATT and SNEGSKA (reference sequence). The CDR3 covers 15 residues. The CDR3 protein is CSANQLAASYNEQFF.

The chain joins TRBV29-1 to TRBJ2-7. CDR3 size: 15 residues. Germline V gene data show CDR1 as SQVTM and CDR2 as ANQGSEA. The CDR3 loop reads CSAERAAASSYEQYF.

The rearrangement uses TRBV7-3 and TRBJ2-7; TCRdb indicates TRBD2, and absent DNA this call remains unverified. Germline lookup yields CDR1 SGHTA and CDR2 FQGTGA. This CDR3 spans 14 amino acids. CDR3 sequence: CASSLNSGSYEQYF.

The rearrangement joins TRBV6-2 or TRBV6-3 to TRBJ2-2; TCRdb's D call, TRBD2, is unchecked because there is no DNA. The CDR3 sequence is 18 residues long. Germline V gene data show CDR1 as MNHEY and CDR2 as SVGEGT. CDR3 sequence reads: CASSYGLAGATNTGELFF.

The CDR3 sequence is CASSLFASSGELFF. The rearrangement links TRBV5-6 to TRBJ2-2. The CDR3 has 14 residues. Germline lookup yields CDR1 SGHDT and CDR2 YYEEEE. Together with reference TRBV5-6 and TRBJ2-2, the CDR3 gives the full variable domain: DAGVTQSPTHLIKTRGQQVTLRCSPKSGHDTVSWYQQALGQGPQFIFQYYEEEERQRGNFPDRFSGHQFPNYSSELNVNALLLGDSALYLCASSLFASSGELFFGEGSRLTVL.

This chain links TRBV6-6 with TRBJ2-2. CDR1 is MNHNY, CDR2 SVGAGI, per germline (reference sequence). The CDR3 runs 12 residues. CDR3 sequence reads: CASSYSKRELFF.

The chain recombines TRBV20-1 with TRBJ2-5; TCRdb proposes TRBD1, but this gene call is untestable without DNA. The CDR3 consists of 13 residues. CDR1 is DFQATT and CDR2 is SNEGSKA in the germline V gene (reference sequence). The CDR3 reads CSAARGYQETQYF.

CDR3 residues: CASSPPQGWNTEAFF. The chain joins TRBV4-2 to TRBJ1-1; TCRdb picks TRBD1, but there is no DNA to check that call. CDR1 is LGHNA, CDR2 YNFKEQ, per germline. The CDR3 spans 15 residues.

The CDR3 protein is CASSQEAGGFEDTQYF. This chain links TRBV4-1 with TRBJ2-3; the D call of TRBD2 rests on TCRdb alone, since no DNA is present to check it. Germline V lookup: CDR1 MGHRA, CDR2 YSYEKL. This CDR3 has 16 residues.

The V call is TRBV20-1, the J call TRBJ2-7; TCRdb indicates TRBD1, and absent DNA this call remains unverified. CDR1 and CDR2 from the germline V gene are DFQATT and SNEGSKA (reference sequence). The CDR3 consists of 15 residues. The CDR3 is CSARVVGGVFYEQYF.

The chain couples TRBV5-1 to TRBJ1-2; TCRdb lists TRBD1, though no DNA is available to test this call. This CDR3 contains 13 residues. Germline-derived CDR1 and CDR2 are SGHRS and YFSETQ. Here the CDR3 reads CASSTGQEYGYTF.